This TCR beta chain was observed in a study of blood T cells in healthy people across ages. Study-wide findings and caveats: Per million T cells, TCR beta diversity dropped roughly linearly as age increased.

Germline V gene sequence: CDR1 SGDLS, CDR2 YYNGEE. Trimming shortened V by 4 bases and J by 2 bases, and 2 bases separated the two germline ends. CDR3 length: 11 amino acids. The total RNA that was extracted per sample amounted to at least 5 micrograms. This clonotype was observed many times. What it binds is unknown. Alongside a J-beta primer mix, a sample-barcoded 5' primer served in a second PCR lasting roughly 7 to 12 cycles. TCRdb re-derived calls from the 5' RACE reads in MiXCR, one entry per CDR3 protein. Altogether hundreds of thousands of distinct CDR3 sequences are present, 49% being singletons, with the ten largest covering 30% to 40%.

Sequencing was carried out using blood. The receptor comes from an older woman in good health. V gene TRBV9 combines with J gene TRBJ2-3; no clear D gene. The CDR3 here is CASSNTDTQYF. DNA for the CDR3: TGTGCCAGCAGCAACACAGATACGCAGTATTTT.